This T cell receptor (beta chain) came from a study of metastatic and nonmetastatic thyroid tumors (TCRdb year 2020). About the full investigation: Repertoires were compared across peripheral blood and tumor or nodule tissue samples from malignant and benign thyroid patients.

Receptor amplification or capture employed PCR. This sample was sequenced with an Illumina HiSeq 4000. High-throughput sequencing was used to profile the CDR3 region of the TCR beta-chain in every patient. In the source study's methods: The researchers built a classifier to tell apart papillary thyroid cancer patients with distant metastasis, based on CDR3 differences among clinicopathological groups. To measure repertoire diversity the researchers used the Shannon index, while the Morisita-Horn index served to gauge how similar the tumor and blood repertoires were. The public reads were reprocessed in TCRdb via fastp at Q25 and MiXCR, keeping in-frame beta chains. V and J calls and clone size were set by TCRdb, not the authors. Recorded for this sample are 20,000 or so clones; roughly a quarter of them occurred a single time. The ten largest clones capture 6.1% of the sample. V lost 5 bases and J lost 11 bases; the stretch between them is 10 bases long. In the germline V gene, CDR1 corresponds to MNHNS and CDR2 to SASEGT. The CDR3, cysteine through phenylalanine, is 11 amino acids long. Only the CDR3 portion is preserved as DNA: 33 bases, with reading frame beginning at the first base.

None of the patients had been given any treatment before thyroid surgery. Using T-cell receptor beta sequencing, the researchers looked back retrospectively at clinical samples from patients, gathered between about 2012 and 2018. This clone is assessed as medium-sized (0.01 to 0.1%). No cognate antigen has been identified for it. No much larger clonotype is one base removed from it; base qualities were not supplied. Results the study describes overall, beyond this receptor: In both blood and tumor samples, malignant tumors were reported to have significantly higher TCR beta diversity than benign nodules.

Specimen: blood. This TCR came from a female donor with papillary thyroid cancer or a benign thyroid nodule (not recorded which). Some clones in this sample may be carry-over from other donors' samples. This sequence uses TRBV6-1 and TRBJ1-5; the D region possibly corresponds to TRBD1 (5 bases align). At the DNA level, the sequence is TGTGCCAGCAGTCTAGGGGCGGCCCAGCATTTT. Its translation reads: CASSLGAAQHF.